These 5 T cell receptor beta chains came from one sample sequenced in a study of blood T cell repertoires in COVID-19. Libraries were prepared by immunoSEQ multiplex PCR; TCRdb keeps only in-frame clonotypes and omits some of them. The sample yields 260,000 or so clones, around 90% seen once. The material sequenced was peripheral blood. Receptors were obtained from a man in his late teens or twenties with active or convalescent COVID-19.

The chain couples TRBV7-8 to TRBJ2-1; 9 positions match TRBD1. Trimming cost V 7 bases and J 7 bases; bases outside gene matches: 14. The CDR3 is 16 amino acids. Germline V gene data show CDR1 as SGHVS and CDR2 as FQNEAQ. This CDR3 reads CASTLNRDRANNEQFF. The CDR3 nucleotides read TGTGCCAGCACCCTCAACCGGGACAGGGCAAATAATGAGCAGTTCTTC.

The rearrangement joins TRBV5-6 to TRBJ2-7; the D is unclear. The length of the CDR3 is 15 residues. Germline assignment: CDR1 SGHDT and CDR2 YYEEEE. V lost 4 bases, J lost 0 bases, and 14 bases lay in between. The CDR3 DNA is TGTGCCAGCAGCCCATCTTATGCAGGCTCCTACGAGCAGTACTTC. Protein product: CASSPSYAGSYEQYF.

This sequence joins TRBV5-1 and TRBJ2-6; D is unresolved. The CDR3 spans 15 residues. Looked up from germline, CDR1 is SGHRS and CDR2 is YFSETQ. The V and J ends lost 0 bases and 0 bases respectively, with 4 bases between them. CDR3 in DNA: TGCGCCAGCAGCTTGGACAGCTCTGGGGCCAACGTCCTGACTTTC. It is translated as CASSLDSSGANVLTF.

The V and J genes are TRBV7-8 and TRBJ1-2, with TRBD1 as a possible D gene (5 bases). Trimming stripped 1 base from V and 8 bases from J, with 11 bases between. This CDR3 spans 13 amino acids. The germline gives CDR1 SGHVS, CDR2 FQNEAQ. CDR3 sequence (DNA): TGTGCCAGCAGCTTAGGGGGGGGTGGAGGCTACACCTTC. Translation: CASSLGGGGGYTF.

The gene calls are TRBV7-2 and TRBJ1-1; 8 bases agree with TRBD1. Germline lookup yields CDR1 SGHTA and CDR2 FQGNSA. V gave up 1 base and J gave up 4 bases; unmatched junction bases: 2. There are 14 residues in the CDR3. CDR3 in amino acids: CASSLGDRPTEAFF. The CDR3 DNA follows: TGTGCCAGCAGCTTAGGGGACAGGCCCACTGAAGCTTTCTTT. Based on the CDR3 plus reference TRBV7-2 and TRBJ1-1, the full variable domain is GAGVSQSPSNKVTEKGKDVELRCDPISGHTALYWYRQSLGQGLEFLIYFQGNSAPDKSGLPSDRFSAERTGGSVSTLTIQRTQQEDSAVYLCASSLGDRPTEAFFGQGTRLTVV.